This TCR beta chain was captured in a study of shared clonotypes between healthy human individuals. Comments on this clone: Its antigen is still unknown.

Generated by immunoSEQ multiplex PCR, the TCRdb table keeps only in-frame clones and is missing some. The data show over a million clones, with 95% to 97% seen just once and about 1% held by the top ten. The study's findings and limits: Researchers sampled blood only, noting tissue repertoires likely differ. Larger estimated richness was generally recorded for naive subsets relative to memory subsets.

Input material: naive CD4+ T cells sorted from blood. Subset specified: CD45RA+ positively selected. The source of this sequence is a man in his thirties or forties in good health.

CDR3 DNA sequence: TGTGCCAGCTCACCAAGACAAAGGGGCACAGATACGCAGTATTTT. The encoded protein is CASSPRQRGTDTQYF. J is TRBJ2-3 and V is TRBV18; no definite D call. This CDR3 region has 15 residues. Trimming removed 2 bases at V and 1 base at J, with 10 bases between. The V gene's germline CDR1 is KGHSH and CDR2 LQKENI.